The 10 T cell receptor beta chains presented below share a single source sample, sequenced in a study of shared clonotypes between healthy human individuals. Sequenced by immunoSEQ multiplex PCR; TCRdb stores in-frame clones only, minus some. The repertoire holds about 1.4 million clones, with roughly 97% as singletons. Input material: naive CD4+ T cells sorted from blood. Subset meaning: CD45RA+ positively selected. The receptors shown here come from a man aged 30 to 45 in good health.

The CDR3 sequence is CATLDGTGAYNEQFF. CDR3 in DNA: TGTGCCACACTAGACGGGACAGGGGCTTACAATGAGCAGTTCTTC. This chain connects TRBV28 to TRBJ2-1; the match to TRBD1 covers 10 bases. This CDR3 has 15 residues. Germline assignment: CDR1 MDHEN and CDR2 SYDVKM. Trimming cost V 10 bases and J 4 bases; bases outside gene matches: 10.

This rearrangement joins TRBV21-1 to TRBJ2-1; the table's D call of TRBD2 was not tested on the DNA. TRBV21-1 is given as a pseudogene. CDR3 length: 20 amino acids. CDR3 DNA sequence: TGTGCCAGCAGCAAAGAGGTCGGCGGGACTAGCGGGAGGGCATACAATGAGCAGTTCTTC. It specifies CASSKEVGGTSGRAYNEQFF.

The gene calls are TRBV6-5 and TRBJ1-2; 9 nucleotides line up with TRBD1. CDR3 length: 15 amino acids. CDR1 and CDR2 (germline): MNHEY, SVGAGI. The V gene end was trimmed by 0 bases and the J gene end by 8 bases; junction bases not matched to a gene: 7. CDR3 residues: CASSYSGTGKEGYTF. The CDR3 bases are TGTGCCAGCAGTTACTCGGGGACAGGGAAGGAGGGCTACACCTTC.

This chain joins TRBV27 and TRBJ1-2; D is uncertain. This CDR3 is built from 16 residues. Trimming pared 6 bases from V and 1 base from J, leaving 18 bases between. Germline CDR1 reads MNHEY; CDR2 reads SMNVEV (reference sequence). CDR3 region: CASSSDPIPINYGYTF. The CDR3 coding sequence is TGTGCCAGCAGCTCGGACCCTATCCCGATTAACTATGGCTACACCTTC.

Here the CDR3 reads CASSLVAAPGDTQYF. The CDR3 DNA follows: TGCGCCAGCAGCTTGGTAGCGGCGCCAGGGGATACGCAGTATTTT. This chain connects TRBV5-1 to TRBJ2-3; tentative D call: TRBD2 (6 bases). The length of the CDR3 is 15 residues. With 0 bases removed from V and 6 bases from J, the gap between germline ends came to 14 bases. Germline lookup yields CDR1 SGHRS and CDR2 YFSETQ.

This clone was seen a single time. This chain joins TRBV5-4 and TRBJ2-5; maybe TRBD1 (6 bases). CDR3 length equals 16 residues. V lost 0 bases and J 5 bases, leaving 17 bases between the germline ends. CDR1 is SGHNT and CDR2 is YYREEE in the germline V gene (reference sequence). In DNA, the CDR3 is TGTGCCAGCAGCTTGGCCCCCAGGGGAATGACGGAGACCCAGTACTTC. Amino acid sequence: CASSLAPRGMTETQYF. The variable domain in full, completed from reference TRBV5-4 and TRBJ2-5, reads ETGVTQSPTHLIKTRGQQVTLRCSSQSGHNTVSWYQQALGQGPQFIFQYYREEENGRGNFPPRFSGLQFPNYSSELNVNALELDDSALYLCASSLAPRGMTETQYFGPGTRLLVL.

About this clone itself: Other DNA sequences of this sample code for an identical CDR3. The chain combines TRBV5-1 with TRBJ2-5; the match to TRBD1 covers 8 bases. The J segment lost 4 bases and the V segment lost 2 bases, leaving 4 bases of the junction unmatched. The CDR3 sequence is 14 residues long. Germline V gene lookup returns CDR1 SGHRS and CDR2 YFSETQ. Written as DNA, the CDR3 is TGCGCCAGCAGCTTAGGACAGGGAGGAGAGACCCAGTACTTC. Amino acids: CASSLGQGGETQYF. Variable domain in full (rest from reference TRBV5-1 and TRBJ2-5): KAGVTQTPRYLIKTRGQQVTLSCSPISGHRSVSWYQQTPGQGLQFLFEYFSETQRNKGNFPGRFSGRQFSNSRSEMNVSTLELGDSALYLCASSLGQGGETQYFGPGTRLLVL.

The chain recombines TRBV11-3 with TRBJ2-1; 9 bases match TRBD1. Germline V gene data show CDR1 as SGHNT and CDR2 as YENEEA. The CDR3 has 15 amino acids. Trimming removed 5 bases from V and 6 bases from J; junction bases left unmatched: 8. CDR3 sequence (DNA): TGTGCCAGCAGCCTTCCGGGACAGGGACTCAATGAGCAGTTCTTC. It yields the protein CASSLPGQGLNEQFF.

A single count supports this clone. The chain is built from TRBV5-4 and TRBJ2-4; tentatively, D is TRBD1 or TRBD2 (5 bases each). With 4 bases removed from V and 4 bases from J, the gap between germline ends came to 12 bases. This CDR3 comprises 14 residues. Germline lookup yields CDR1 SGHNT and CDR2 YYREEE (reference sequence). CDR3 sequence: CASSDPGPKNIQYF. The CDR3 bases are TGTGCCAGCAGCGATCCGGGACCAAAAAACATTCAGTACTTC.

V is TRBV6-5 and J is TRBJ2-7; the match to TRBD2 covers 13 bases. Per the germline V gene, CDR1 is MNHEY and CDR2 is SVGAGI. Germline trimming cut 2 bases from V and 7 bases from J; bases unmatched to any gene: 5. The CDR3 length is 15 residues. CDR3 amino acids: CASSYQLAGGGEQYF. CDR3 coding DNA: TGTGCCAGCAGTTACCAACTAGCGGGAGGGGGTGAGCAGTACTTC.